The 18 T cell receptor beta chains reported below all come from one sample, sequenced in a study of control samples from healthy donors and cancer patients. Repertoires were generated with immunoSEQ multiplex PCR, while TCRdb's copy carries only in-frame clones and drops some. Of over 25,000 clones listed, about 85% were seen once; the top ten hold 3% to 4%. Specimen: formalin-fixed, paraffin-embedded tissue. These TCRs come from a female donor with melanoma.

The chain carries TRBV18 and TRBJ1-1; TRBD1 matches 7 bases. The CDR3 runs 13 residues. Germline-derived CDR1 and CDR2 are KGHSH and LQKENI. V shed 6 bases, J shed 0 bases, and the junction held 1 base outside the gene matches. This CDR3 is CASSTGMNTEAFF. In DNA form, the CDR3 reads TGTGCCAGCTCGACAGGGATGAACACTGAAGCTTTCTTT.

This rearrangement joins TRBV7-9 to TRBJ1-1, with a weak D call TRBD1 (6 bases). The V gene's germline CDR1 is SEHNR and CDR2 FQNEAQ (reference sequence). The CDR3 runs to 13 residues. The V end lost 6 bases, the J end lost 4 bases, and 12 bases lay between the germline ends. The CDR3 DNA reads TGTGCCAGCAGGCGAGGGGGAAGCACTGAAGCTTTCTTT. Protein sequence: CASRRGGSTEAFF.

The chain joins TRBV7-2 to TRBJ1-1; 7 bases fit TRBD1. The junction had 6 bases not matched to a gene; V was cut back by 5 bases and J by 0 bases. Germline values: CDR1 SGHTA, CDR2 FQGNSA. This CDR3 comprises 15 residues. The CDR3 sequence: CASSIAQGLNTEAFF. DNA of the CDR3: TGTGCCAGCAGCATTGCACAGGGGTTGAACACTGAAGCTTTCTTT.

This clone was counted a few times. V gene TRBV27 combines with J gene TRBJ2-7, with 11 nucleotides matching TRBD2. Germline V lookup: CDR1 MNHEY, CDR2 SMNVEV (reference sequence). This CDR3 is 16 amino acids long. Losses at the gene ends were 5 bases for V and 3 bases for J; bases not matched to a gene: 9. CDR3 in DNA: TGTGCCAGCAGTCCTTCGACTAGCGGGGAACTCTACGAGCAGTACTTC. Translation: CASSPSTSGELYEQYF.

This rearrangement joins TRBV9 to TRBJ2-1; unclear D gene. The V end was cut by 2 bases, the J end by 9 bases, with 12 bases between. Looked up from germline, CDR1 is SGDLS and CDR2 is YYNGEE. The CDR3 is 13 amino acids. The chain's CDR3 is CASSVGYFGEQFF. The CDR3 bases are TGTGCCAGCAGCGTGGGGTATTTTGGTGAGCAGTTCTTC.

Only one count was recorded for this clone. J is TRBJ1-4 and V is TRBV14; no reliable D call. Trimming stripped 4 bases from V and 8 bases from J, with 11 bases between. The CDR3 has 13 residues. The germline CDR1 and CDR2 sequences are SGHDN and FVKESK. The CDR3 protein is CASSRSRSEKLFF. CDR3 in DNA: TGTGCCAGCAGCCGATCAAGGTCCGAAAAACTGTTTTTT.

This chain links TRBV7-9 with TRBJ1-2; 7 nucleotides match TRBD1. CDR1 SEHNR and CDR2 FQNEAQ come from the germline V gene (reference sequence). The CDR3 has 13 residues. J gave up 0 bases and V 8 bases, and 3 bases lay outside the gene matches. CDR3 coding DNA: TGTGCCAGCGGCAGGGGGTCTAACTATGGCTACACCTTC. It encodes CASGRGSNYGYTF.

The J gene is TRBJ2-1, the V gene TRBV11-3; D gene ambiguous. Germline V gene sequence: CDR1 SGHNT, CDR2 YENEEA. The CDR3 runs 12 residues. V dropped 8 bases and J dropped 0 bases, with 5 bases sitting between them. In DNA, the CDR3 is TGTGCCAGCGGCCGCTCCTACAATGAGCAGTTCTTC. This encodes CASGRSYNEQFF.

This chain connects TRBV10-3 to TRBJ1-2; D is uncertain. Germline V gives CDR1 ENHRY, CDR2 SYGVKD. Trimming removed 2 bases at V and 1 base at J, with 2 bases between. The CDR3 covers 12 residues. The CDR3 sequence is CAISEDNYGYTF. The DNA for the CDR3 is TGTGCCATCAGTGAGGATAACTATGGCTACACCTTC.

This clone was counted a single time. V and J are TRBV5-4 and TRBJ2-5; D remains ambiguous. Germline values: CDR1 SGHNT, CDR2 YYREEE (reference sequence). The CDR3 is made up of 16 amino acids. Deletions cut 4 bases from V and 2 bases from J, with 18 bases between. The CDR3 spells CASSPRLGNTQETQYF. Here the CDR3 DNA reads TGTGCCAGCAGCCCTAGACTGGGGAATACACAAGAGACCCAGTACTTC.

DNA for the CDR3: TGCAGCCTTATCGTCGTTGGCTGGACAGGAACTAGCTGGAACACTGAAGCTTTCTTT. Translating it yields CSLIVVGWTGTSWNTEAFF. The rearrangement links TRBV29-1 to TRBJ1-1; 7 bases agree with TRBD1. Looked up from germline, CDR1 is SQVTM and CDR2 is ANQGSEA. The CDR3 covers 19 residues. Losses at the gene ends were 8 bases for V and 1 base for J; bases not matched to a gene: 25.

The CDR3 nucleotides are TGTGCCAGCAGTTACTCGAGAGGTGCTCTGAGTTACACTGAAGCTTTCTTT. It specifies CASSYSRGALSYTEAFF. The chain carries TRBV6-2 or TRBV6-3 and TRBJ1-1; the D is unclear. The germline V gene encodes CDR1 MNHEY and CDR2 SVGEGT. The CDR3 totals 17 residues. V lost 0 bases to trimming and J lost 3 bases, with 17 bases between them.

V gene TRBV2 combines with J gene TRBJ1-5, with D hard to call. The CDR3 has 13 residues. The germline gives CDR1 SNHLY, CDR2 FYNNEI. Between the trimmed V and J ends, which lost 7 bases and 0 bases, there was a span of 7 bases. The CDR3 here is CASKVFSNQPQHF. CDR3 sequence (DNA): TGTGCCAGCAAGGTTTTTAGCAATCAGCCCCAGCATTTT. The full variable domain, with the rest looked up from reference TRBV2 and TRBJ1-5, is EPEVTQTPSHQVTQMGQEVILRCVPISNHLYFYWYRQILGQKVEFLVSFYNNEISEKSEIFDDQFSVERPDGSNFTLKIRSTKLEDSAMYFCASKVFSNQPQHFGDGTRLSIL.

This clone was found once. The CDR3 protein is CSAWTGLPDTQYF. As DNA, the CDR3 is TGCAGCGCCTGGACAGGTTTGCCAGATACGCAGTATTTT. The rearrangement uses TRBV29-1 and TRBJ2-3; TRBD1 aligns across 7 bases. This CDR3 has 13 amino acids. Per the germline V gene, CDR1 is SQVTM and CDR2 is ANQGSEA. V lost 7 bases, J lost 4 bases, and 8 bases stayed unmatched.

This chain links TRBV19 with TRBJ1-1; D ambiguous. Germline values: CDR1 LNHDA, CDR2 SQIVND (reference sequence). The CDR3 is 15 residues long. Trimming took off 7 bases at V and 0 bases at J, with 15 bases between the two ends. The CDR3 protein is CASTLDQTLNTEAFF. The CDR3 DNA reads TGTGCCAGTACCCTTGACCAGACTCTGAACACTGAAGCTTTCTTT. The variable domain in full, with the rest retrieved from reference TRBV19 and TRBJ1-1, is DGGITQSPKYLFRKEGQNVTLSCEQNLNHDAMYWYRQDPGQGLRLIYYSQIVNDFQKGDIAEGYSVSREKKESFPLTVTSAQKNPTAFYLCASTLDQTLNTEAFFGQGTRLTVV.

As concerns this clone: At one end the junction does not follow the germline gene, possibly because of a read error. The chain recombines TRBV9 with TRBJ1-5; D is uncertain. Germline assignment: CDR1 SGDLS and CDR2 YYNGEE. The CDR3 is 18 amino acids. CDR3 nucleotide sequence: TGTGCCAGCAGCGTAGACCCCGTCAAAAGTGGAAGCAATCAGCTCCAGCATTTT. Its translation is CASSVDPVKSGSNQLQHF.

The V call is TRBV15, the J call TRBJ2-2; the D gene is possibly TRBD2 (6 bases). The V gene lost 2 bases and the J gene lost 8 bases, with 15 bases spanning the gap. From germline, CDR1 is LNHNV and CDR2 YYDKDF (reference sequence). The CDR3 extends over 15 amino acids. DNA of the CDR3: TGTGCCACCAGCAGAAACACACTAGCTATGGGGGAGCTGTTTTTT. It codes for CATSRNTLAMGELFF.

The gene calls are TRBV2 and TRBJ2-7, with 7 bases matching TRBD1. CDR1 SNHLY and CDR2 FYNNEI come from the germline V gene. The CDR3 covers 12 residues. J gave up 6 bases and V 7 bases, and 6 bases lay outside the gene matches. The CDR3 loop is CASNEGAGEQYF. The CDR3 DNA reads as TGTGCCAGCAATGAGGGGGCGGGCGAGCAGTACTTC.